Detailed here is one T cell receptor (beta chain). In the authors' methods: Estimated nucleated cell counts came from reference gene primer amplification. Sequencing used immunoSEQ multiplex PCR; TCRdb keeps in-frame clones, though not all of them. The V and J calls and the clone size are those of that table, but D and trimming were determined from the DNA. The table records approximately 52,000 clones, approximately 84% of them present only once. This entry is derived from a study of blood T cell repertoires in COVID-19. Background on the study: From the United States, Italy and Spain came samples of acute and convalescent COVID-19.

This CDR3 is built from 13 residues. CDR1 and CDR2 from the germline V gene are MNHEY and SVGAGI. V dropped 6 bases and J dropped 2; count of bases not matched to a gene: 1. The chain is built from TRBV6-5 and TRBJ2-7; 10 bases align to TRBD1. The sequence was collected from a human donor with active COVID-19. The donor label of this sample is uncertain. The sequenced sample was peripheral blood. The CDR3 region is CASRGQGAYEQYF. The CDR3 DNA follows: TGTGCCAGCAGAGGACAGGGGGCCTACGAGCAGTACTTC.